This T cell receptor (beta chain) appears in the sequencing data of a study of read filtering for tumor transcriptome and immune sequencing. Overall study: The cohort had 17 to 20 men and more than 13 women aged about 45 to 90, mean about 67 years.

This CDR3 is built from 16 residues. Germline lookup yields CDR1 SEHNR and CDR2 FQNEAQ (reference sequence). A word on this clonotype: Mismatch with germline at one junction end may stem from a read error.

The library was built from around 380 ng RNA with molecular barcoded adaptors for alpha/delta and beta/gamma chains. In TCRdb, the reads were re-called with MiXCR into one record per CDR3 protein. The sample lists roughly 130,000 distinct CDR3 sequences, about an eighth occurring once. This receptor was obtained from a donor at least 40 years old with multiple myeloma. Specimen: a population of CD138-negative cells sorted from bone marrow. The chain couples TRBV7-9 to TRBJ2-1; tentatively, D is TRBD2 (7 bases). The CDR3 region is CASDRGARNFGNEQLF. The CDR3 nucleotides read TGTGCCAGCGACCGGGGGGCGAGGAATTTTGGTAATGAGCAGTTATTC. Variable domain in full (rest from reference TRBV7-9 and TRBJ2-1): DTGVSQNPRHKITKRGQNVTFRCDPISEHNRLYWYRQTLGQGPEFLTYFQNEAQLEKSRLLSDRFSAERPKGSFSTLEIQRTEQGDSAMYLCASDRGARNFGNEQLFGPGTRLTVL.